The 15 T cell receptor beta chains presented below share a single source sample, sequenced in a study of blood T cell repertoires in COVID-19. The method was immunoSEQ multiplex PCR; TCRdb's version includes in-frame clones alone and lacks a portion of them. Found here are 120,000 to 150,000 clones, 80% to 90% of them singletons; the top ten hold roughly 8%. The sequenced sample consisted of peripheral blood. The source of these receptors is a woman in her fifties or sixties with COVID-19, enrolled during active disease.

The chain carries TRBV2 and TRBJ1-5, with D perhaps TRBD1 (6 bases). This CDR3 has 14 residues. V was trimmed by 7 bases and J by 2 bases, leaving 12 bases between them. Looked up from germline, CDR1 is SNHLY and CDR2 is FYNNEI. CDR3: CASTGDRRNQPQHF. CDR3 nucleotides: TGTGCCAGCACCGGAGACAGGCGCAATCAGCCCCAGCATTTT. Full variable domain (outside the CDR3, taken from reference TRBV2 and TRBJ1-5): EPEVTQTPSHQVTQMGQEVILRCVPISNHLYFYWYRQILGQKVEFLVSFYNNEISEKSEIFDDQFSVERPDGSNFTLKIRSTKLEDSAMYFCASTGDRRNQPQHFGDGTRLSIL.

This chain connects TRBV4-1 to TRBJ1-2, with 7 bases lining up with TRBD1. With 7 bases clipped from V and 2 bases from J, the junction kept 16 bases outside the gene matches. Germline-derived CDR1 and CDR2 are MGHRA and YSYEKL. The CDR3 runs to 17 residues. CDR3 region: CASTDIQGVTSNYGYTF. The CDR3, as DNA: TGCGCCAGCACCGATATCCAGGGGGTGACCTCCAACTATGGCTACACCTTC.

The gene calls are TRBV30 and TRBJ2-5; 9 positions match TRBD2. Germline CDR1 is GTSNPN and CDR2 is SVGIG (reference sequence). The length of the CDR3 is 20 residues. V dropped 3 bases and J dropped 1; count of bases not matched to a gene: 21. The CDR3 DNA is TGTGCCTGGAGAGACATCCACCCAACCTTGCGGGGGGGCGGCCAAGAGACCCAGTACTTC. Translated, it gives CAWRDIHPTLRGGGQETQYF.

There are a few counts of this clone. CDR3: CASSHAGLGEPQHF. The CDR3 DNA reads TGTGCCAGCAGCCACGCGGGACTCGGGGAGCCCCAGCATTTT. The V gene is TRBV3-1 (or the pseudogene TRBV3-2), the J gene TRBJ1-5, with D perhaps matching TRBD1 (5 bases). Between the trimmed V and J ends, which lost 3 bases and 8 bases, there was a span of 14 bases. This CDR3 is built from 14 residues. Germline CDR1 and CDR2: LGHDT and YNNKEL (reference sequence).

Here the CDR3 reads CASSYSASGGTSGANVLTF. CDR3 coding DNA: TGTGCCAGCAGTTACTCTGCTAGCGGGGGTACCTCTGGGGCCAACGTCCTGACTTTC. The chain recombines TRBV6-2 or TRBV6-3 with TRBJ2-6; 10 bases agree with TRBD2. The CDR3 is made up of 19 amino acids. V dropped 0 bases and J dropped 0; count of bases not matched to a gene: 5. Germline CDR1 and CDR2: MNHEY and SVGEGT.

The CDR3 loop reads CASSPIAGSYNEQFF. The DNA for the CDR3 is TGTGCCAGCAGCCCGATTGCCGGTTCCTACAATGAGCAGTTCTTC. The chain uses TRBV11-3 and TRBJ2-1; D is unresolved. This CDR3 has 15 amino acids. Trimming stripped 5 bases from V and 1 base from J, with 12 bases between. Germline lookup yields CDR1 SGHNT and CDR2 YENEEA.

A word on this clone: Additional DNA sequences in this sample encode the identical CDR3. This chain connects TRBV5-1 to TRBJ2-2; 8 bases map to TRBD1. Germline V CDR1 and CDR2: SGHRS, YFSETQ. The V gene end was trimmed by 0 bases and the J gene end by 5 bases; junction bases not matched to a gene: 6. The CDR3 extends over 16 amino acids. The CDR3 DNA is TGCGCCAGCAGCTTGGCCGGGACAGGTGGAACCGGGGAGCTGTTTTTT. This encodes CASSLAGTGGTGELFF.

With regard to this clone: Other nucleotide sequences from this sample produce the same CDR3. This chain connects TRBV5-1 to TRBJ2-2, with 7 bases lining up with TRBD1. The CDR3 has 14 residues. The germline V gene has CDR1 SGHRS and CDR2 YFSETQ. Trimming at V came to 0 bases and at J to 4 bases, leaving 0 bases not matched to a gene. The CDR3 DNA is TGCGCCAGCAGCTTGGGACAGGGCACCGGGGAGCTGTTTTTT. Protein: CASSLGQGTGELFF.

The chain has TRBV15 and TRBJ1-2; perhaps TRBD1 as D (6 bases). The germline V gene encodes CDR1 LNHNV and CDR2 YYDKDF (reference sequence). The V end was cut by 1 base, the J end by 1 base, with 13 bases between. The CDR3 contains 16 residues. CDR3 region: CATSRVTGLLNYGYTF. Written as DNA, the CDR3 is TGTGCCACCAGCAGAGTAACAGGGTTACTTAACTATGGCTACACCTTC.

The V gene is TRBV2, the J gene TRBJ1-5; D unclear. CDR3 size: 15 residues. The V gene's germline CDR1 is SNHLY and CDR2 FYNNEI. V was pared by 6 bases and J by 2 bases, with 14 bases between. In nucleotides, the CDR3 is TGTGCCAGCAGATATGAGCTCGGGGGCAATCAGCCCCAGCATTTT. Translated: CASRYELGGNQPQHF. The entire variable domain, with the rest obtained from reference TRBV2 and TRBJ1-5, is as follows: EPEVTQTPSHQVTQMGQEVILRCVPISNHLYFYWYRQILGQKVEFLVSFYNNEISEKSEIFDDQFSVERPDGSNFTLKIRSTKLEDSAMYFCASRYELGGNQPQHFGDGTRLSIL.

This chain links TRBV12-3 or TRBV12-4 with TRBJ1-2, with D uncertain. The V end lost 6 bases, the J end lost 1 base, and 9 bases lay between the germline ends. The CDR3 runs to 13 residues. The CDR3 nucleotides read TGTGCCAGCAGCAAAAGCGATAACTATGGCTACACCTTC. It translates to CASSKSDNYGYTF.

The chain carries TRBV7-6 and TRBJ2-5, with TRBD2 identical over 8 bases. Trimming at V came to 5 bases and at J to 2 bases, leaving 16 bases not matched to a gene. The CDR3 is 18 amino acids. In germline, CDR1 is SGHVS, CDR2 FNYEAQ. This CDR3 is CASSPSGGTENFQETQYF. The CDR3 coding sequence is TGTGCCAGCAGCCCTTCGGGAGGGACCGAGAACTTTCAAGAGACCCAGTACTTC.

For the CDR3, the DNA is TGTGCCAGCAGCTTAGCGTCGCAGGACTACGAGCAGTACTTC. Translation: CASSLASQDYEQYF. V gene TRBV7-2 combines with J gene TRBJ2-7; D remains ambiguous. The germline gives CDR1 SGHTA, CDR2 FQGNSA. This CDR3 contains 14 residues. V was shortened by 0 bases and J by 3 bases, with 9 bases between the two germline ends. The full variable domain, in which reference TRBV7-2 and TRBJ2-7 provide the parts outside the CDR3, is GAGVSQSPSNKVTEKGKDVELRCDPISGHTALYWYRQSLGQGLEFLIYFQGNSAPDKSGLPSDRFSAERTGGSVSTLTIQRTQQEDSAVYLCASSLASQDYEQYFGPGTRLTVT.

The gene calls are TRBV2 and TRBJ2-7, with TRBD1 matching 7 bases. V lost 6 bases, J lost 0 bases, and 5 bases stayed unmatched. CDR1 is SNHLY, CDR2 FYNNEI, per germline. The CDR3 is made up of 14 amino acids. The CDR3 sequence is CASRWDSYSYEQYF. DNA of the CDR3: TGTGCCAGCAGGTGGGACAGCTACTCCTACGAGCAGTACTTC.

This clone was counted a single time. The CDR3 here is CASSYPDRGQETQYF. For the CDR3, the DNA is TGTGCCAGCAGTTACCCGGACAGGGGGCAAGAGACCCAGTACTTC. The chain recombines TRBV6-2 or TRBV6-3 with TRBJ2-5; 10 bases map to TRBD1. CDR3 length: 15 residues. Trimming cost V 2 bases and J 2 bases; bases outside gene matches: 2. Germline lookup yields CDR1 MNHEY and CDR2 SVGEGT.